A single sample gave rise to the 26 T cell receptor beta chains below, sequenced in a study of blood T cell repertoires in COVID-19. Clones were sequenced by immunoSEQ multiplex PCR, and TCRdb holds only the in-frame ones, with some missing. The table includes some 150,000 clones, about 88% detected once. The sample was peripheral blood. The source is a man between 50 and 59 years old with active or convalescent COVID-19.

CDR3 region: CASSQLRVALEGTEAFF. The CDR3 region has the DNA TGTGCCAGCAGCCAACTTAGGGTGGCCCTGGAGGGCACTGAAGCTTTCTTT. V is TRBV6-2 or TRBV6-3 and J is TRBJ1-1, with D uncertain. In germline, CDR1 is MNHEY, CDR2 SVGEGT. V was cut by 6 bases and J by 4 bases, with 24 bases left in between. This CDR3 is built from 17 residues.

CDR3 region: CASSSQATGELFF. In nucleotides, the CDR3 is TGTGCCAGCAGTTCCCAGGCAACCGGGGAGCTGTTTTTT. The rearrangement joins TRBV12-3 or TRBV12-4 to TRBJ2-2; D is undetermined. V lost 4 bases to trimming and J lost 5 bases, with 8 bases between them. There are 13 residues in the CDR3.

Regarding this clone: Other DNA sequences within the sample encode an identical CDR3. The chain joins TRBV19 to TRBJ1-1, with D unresolved. Germline lookup yields CDR1 LNHDA and CDR2 SQIVND (reference sequence). V was pared by 3 bases and J by 1 base, with 3 bases between. The CDR3 sequence is 12 residues long. CDR3 nucleotides: TGTGCCAGTAGTATCAGGAACACTGAAGCTTTCTTT. Encoded protein: CASSIRNTEAFF.

The V call is TRBV5-5, the J call TRBJ1-2, with D maybe TRBD1 (5 bases). The CDR3 sequence is 13 residues long. Looked up from germline, CDR1 is SGHKS and CDR2 is YYEKEE (reference sequence). V was cut by 4 bases and J by 2 bases, with 9 bases left in between. CDR3 DNA sequence: TGTGCCAGCAGCCAACAGGTCAACTATGGCTACACCTTC. It encodes CASSQQVNYGYTF.

The chain couples TRBV24-1 to TRBJ2-1; possible D gene TRBD1, 5 bases. V gave up 2 bases and J gave up 0 bases, with 10 bases separating them. Germline CDR1 reads KGHDR; CDR2 reads SFDVKD. The CDR3 spans 16 residues. CDR3 in DNA: TGTGCCACCAGTGATTCACAGGTTAGCTCCTACAATGAGCAGTTCTTC. Its translation: CATSDSQVSSYNEQFF.

The chain joins TRBV5-4 to TRBJ2-5; D perhaps matches TRBD1 (6 bases). The CDR3 has 15 residues. Trimming took 0 bases from V and 9 from J, leaving 18 bases between them. Germline V lookup: CDR1 SGHNT, CDR2 YYREEE (reference sequence). This CDR3 reads CASSLGGLVTDSQYF. The CDR3 DNA is TGTGCCAGCAGCTTGGGGGGGCTTGTAACCGATTCCCAGTACTTC.

The rearrangement uses TRBV7-3 and TRBJ2-4, with 14 bases that match TRBD2. Per the germline V gene, CDR1 is SGHTA and CDR2 is FQGTGA. This CDR3 comprises 14 residues. The trim removed 5 bases at V and 9 bases at J, leaving 3 bases unmatched. The CDR3 is CASSPGTSGSIQYF. In DNA, the CDR3 is TGTGCCAGCAGCCCCGGGACTAGCGGGAGCATTCAGTACTTC.

CDR3 bases: TGTGCCAGCAGCAACCCGGGAGGGTGGGGTGAAGCTTTCTTT. It encodes CASSNPGGWGEAFF. The V call is TRBV7-2, the J call TRBJ1-1; no clear D. This CDR3 has 14 residues. The V and J ends lost 5 bases and 7 bases respectively, with 17 bases between them. Germline assignment: CDR1 SGHTA and CDR2 FQGNSA.

The V gene is TRBV7-2, the J gene TRBJ1-2, with 7 positions matching TRBD1. Trimming at V came to 5 bases and at J to 4 bases, leaving 4 bases not matched to a gene. From germline, CDR1 is SGHTA and CDR2 FQGNSA. The CDR3 runs to 13 residues. The CDR3 protein is CASSGDRVYGYTF. The CDR3, as DNA: TGTGCCAGCAGCGGCGACAGGGTCTATGGCTACACCTTC.

The chain joins TRBV4-1 to TRBJ2-7; possible D gene TRBD1, 5 bases. There are 14 residues in the CDR3. The germline V and J ends were trimmed by 1 base and 0 bases, with 7 bases remaining between them. Germline V gene sequence: CDR1 MGHRA, CDR2 YSYEKL. The CDR3 sequence: CASSQVTVSYEQYF. CDR3 DNA: TGCGCCAGCAGCCAAGTGACAGTCTCCTACGAGCAGTACTTC.

This clone has only one observation. This chain uses TRBV30 with TRBJ1-1, with unresolved D. Germline values: CDR1 GTSNPN, CDR2 SVGIG (reference sequence). The CDR3 extends over 13 amino acids. V was clipped by 0 bases and J by 1 base, with 6 bases between them. CDR3 loop: CAWSVLGNTEAFF. CDR3 DNA sequence: TGTGCCTGGAGTGTACTAGGGAACACTGAAGCTTTCTTT. The full variable domain, completed using reference TRBV30 and TRBJ1-1, is SQTIHQWPATLVQPVGSPLSLECTVEGTSNPNLYWYRQAAGRGLQLLFYSVGIGQISSEVPQNLSASRPQDRQFILSSKKLLLSDSGFYLCAWSVLGNTEAFFGQGTRLTVV.

This chain connects TRBV20-1 to TRBJ2-7; 9 nucleotides line up with TRBD2. The germline gives CDR1 DFQATT, CDR2 SNEGSKA (reference sequence). J lost 1 base, V lost 3 bases, and 7 bases had no gene match. The CDR3 extends over 15 amino acids. This CDR3 reads CSASSGLAKSYEQYF. In DNA, the CDR3 is TGCAGTGCTAGTTCAGGACTAGCGAAATCCTACGAGCAGTACTTC.

This rearrangement joins TRBV27 to TRBJ2-3; 9 positions match TRBD1. The CDR3 has 14 amino acids. V shed 6 bases and J 5 bases; nucleotides not matched to a gene: 6. The germline V gene has CDR1 MNHEY and CDR2 SMNVEV (reference sequence). CDR3 amino acids: CASRRRDRVDTQYF. DNA of the CDR3: TGTGCCAGCAGACGCCGGGACAGGGTAGATACGCAGTATTTT.

This clone was seen once. The rearrangement uses TRBV10-3 and TRBJ1-5; 8 positions agree with TRBD1. The CDR3 sequence is 14 residues long. The germline CDR1 and CDR2 sequences are ENHRY and SYGVKD. The trim removed 4 bases at V and 6 bases at J, leaving 5 bases unmatched. The CDR3 spells CAISGGQERQPQHF. The CDR3, as DNA: TGTGCCATCAGTGGGGGACAGGAACGTCAGCCCCAGCATTTT.

The V gene is TRBV30, the J gene TRBJ1-2, with D unclear. The V gene's germline CDR1 is GTSNPN and CDR2 SVGIG (reference sequence). Trimming took off 2 bases at V and 7 bases at J, with 11 bases between the two ends. This CDR3 is 12 amino acids long. The chain's CDR3 is CAWSSRGFGYTF. For the CDR3, the DNA is TGTGCCTGGAGTTCAAGAGGGTTTGGCTACACCTTC.

The chain joins TRBV3-1 (or the pseudogene TRBV3-2) to TRBJ2-5; 8 nucleotides match TRBD2. Germline CDR1 is LGHDT and CDR2 is YNNKEL (reference sequence). V shed 4 bases and J 2 bases; nucleotides not matched to a gene: 9. The CDR3 is 16 amino acids. The CDR3 DNA follows: TGTGCCAGCAGCCCCCAAGAGCGGGGGACGCAAGAGACCCAGTACTTC. Translating it yields CASSPQERGTQETQYF.

This clone turned up a few times. The rearrangement joins TRBV5-1 to TRBJ2-7; weak D call: TRBD1 (6 bases). With 0 bases removed from V and 0 bases from J, the gap between germline ends came to 10 bases. Germline-derived CDR1 and CDR2 are SGHRS and YFSETQ. This CDR3 has 15 amino acids. The CDR3 DNA reads TGCGCCAGCAGCTTGGCGGGACACTACTCCTACGAGCAGTACTTC. As protein: CASSLAGHYSYEQYF. Filled out from reference TRBV5-1 and TRBJ2-7, the complete variable domain reads KAGVTQTPRYLIKTRGQQVTLSCSPISGHRSVSWYQQTPGQGLQFLFEYFSETQRNKGNFPGRFSGRQFSNSRSEMNVSTLELGDSALYLCASSLAGHYSYEQYFGPGTRLTVT.

The rearrangement joins TRBV14 to TRBJ2-7; 14 bases fit TRBD2. The germline V gene encodes CDR1 SGHDN and CDR2 FVKESK. This CDR3 has 19 amino acids. The junction had 15 bases not matched to a gene; V was cut back by 3 bases and J by 5 bases. The CDR3: CASSHATGTSGRILHEQYF. The CDR3 DNA reads as TGTGCCAGCAGCCACGCTACCGGGACTAGCGGGAGAATCCTCCACGAGCAGTACTTC.

J is TRBJ1-4 and V is TRBV3-1 (or the pseudogene TRBV3-2); D not certain. The V gene lost 0 bases and the J gene lost 11 bases, with 7 bases spanning the gap. The germline V gene has CDR1 LGHDT and CDR2 YNNKEL (reference sequence). CDR3 length: 12 residues. CDR3 DNA: TGTGCCAGCAGCCAAGATTCCGGGAAACTGTTTTTT. Protein product: CASSQDSGKLFF.

This chain joins TRBV18 and TRBJ1-5; D is possibly TRBD1 (6 bases). The CDR3 extends over 13 amino acids. Trimming shortened V by 6 bases and J by 5 bases, and 11 bases separated the two germline ends. Germline CDR1 is KGHSH and CDR2 is LQKENI. Here the CDR3 DNA reads TGTGCCAGCTCCCTTGGGGGCGATCAGCCCCAGCATTTT. Translation: CASSLGGDQPQHF.

This clone appeared once. The V and J genes are TRBV28 and TRBJ2-6; 8 bases map to TRBD1. Germline V gene sequence: CDR1 MDHEN, CDR2 SYDVKM. After removal of 8 bases from V and 1 base from J, the junction contained 7 bases not matched to a gene. CDR3 length: 16 amino acids. The CDR3 reads CASVTGEASGANVLTF. The CDR3 DNA follows: TGTGCCAGCGTGACAGGGGAAGCTTCTGGGGCCAACGTCCTGACTTTC.

The chain employs TRBV6-6 and TRBJ1-3; 10 nucleotides line up with TRBD1. CDR1 and CDR2 (germline): MNHNY, SVGAGI (reference sequence). This CDR3 region has 16 residues. V lost 6 bases and J lost 3; bases outside the gene matches: 8. The CDR3 spells CASSLTGGRDGNTIYF. CDR3 DNA: TGTGCCAGCAGCTTGACAGGGGGCAGAGATGGAAACACCATATATTTT.

The chain links TRBV5-1 to TRBJ2-2; 8 nucleotides align to TRBD1. V was clipped by 4 bases and J by 5 bases; unmatched bases: 19. The CDR3 runs to 19 residues. Germline V gene lookup returns CDR1 SGHRS and CDR2 YFSETQ. The chain's CDR3 is CASSTGQAIPLAATGELFF. DNA for the CDR3: TGCGCCAGCAGCACGGGACAGGCGATACCCCTCGCGGCAACCGGGGAGCTGTTTTTT.

The rearrangement joins TRBV6-5 to TRBJ2-5; possibly TRBD2 for D (7 bases). The V and J ends lost 6 bases and 5 bases respectively, with 16 bases between them. CDR1 MNHEY and CDR2 SVGAGI come from the germline V gene. The CDR3 is 14 residues long. In DNA form, the CDR3 reads TGTGCCAGCAGGGCCTCGGGGAGGGGGGAGACCCAGTACTTC. Translating gives CASRASGRGETQYF.

The chain has TRBV30 and TRBJ1-4; D not certain. The germline V gene encodes CDR1 GTSNPN and CDR2 SVGIG (reference sequence). V was clipped by 1 base and J by 11 bases, with 8 bases between them. This CDR3 is 11 amino acids long. CDR3 in DNA: TGTGCCTGGAGTGAGGAGAGGAAACTGTTTTTT. This codes for CAWSEERKLFF.

The chain employs TRBV18 and TRBJ2-2; TRBD1 aligns across 8 bases. Germline V lookup: CDR1 KGHSH, CDR2 LQKENI. The CDR3 totals 15 residues. The J segment lost 7 bases and the V segment lost 3 bases, leaving 7 bases of the junction unmatched. CDR3 in amino acids: CASSPGTGVSGELFF. DNA for the CDR3: TGTGCCAGCTCACCCGGGACAGGAGTAAGCGGGGAGCTGTTTTTT.